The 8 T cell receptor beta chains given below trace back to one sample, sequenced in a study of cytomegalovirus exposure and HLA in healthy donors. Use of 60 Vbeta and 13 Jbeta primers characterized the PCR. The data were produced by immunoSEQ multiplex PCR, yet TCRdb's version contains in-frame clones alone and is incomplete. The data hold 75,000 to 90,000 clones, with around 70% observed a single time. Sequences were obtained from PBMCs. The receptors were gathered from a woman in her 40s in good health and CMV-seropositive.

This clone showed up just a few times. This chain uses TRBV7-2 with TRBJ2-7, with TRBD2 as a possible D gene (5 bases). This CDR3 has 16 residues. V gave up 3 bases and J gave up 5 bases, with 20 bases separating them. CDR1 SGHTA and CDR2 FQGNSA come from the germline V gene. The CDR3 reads CASSFFARGVLDEQYF. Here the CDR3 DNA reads TGTGCCAGCAGCTTTTTTGCCCGGGGTGTTTTGGACGAGCAGTACTTC.

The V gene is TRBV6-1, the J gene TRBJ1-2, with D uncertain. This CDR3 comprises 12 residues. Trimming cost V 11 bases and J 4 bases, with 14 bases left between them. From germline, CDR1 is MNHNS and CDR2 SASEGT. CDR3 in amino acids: CAAVDFAYGYTF. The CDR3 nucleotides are TGTGCCGCAGTGGACTTTGCCTATGGCTACACCTTC.

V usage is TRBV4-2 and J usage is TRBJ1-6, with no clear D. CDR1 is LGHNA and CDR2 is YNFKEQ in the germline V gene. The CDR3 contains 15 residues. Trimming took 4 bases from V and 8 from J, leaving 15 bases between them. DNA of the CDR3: TGTGCCAGCAGCCGTAATGGGCGAACCGATTCACCCCTCCACTTT. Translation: CASSRNGRTDSPLHF.

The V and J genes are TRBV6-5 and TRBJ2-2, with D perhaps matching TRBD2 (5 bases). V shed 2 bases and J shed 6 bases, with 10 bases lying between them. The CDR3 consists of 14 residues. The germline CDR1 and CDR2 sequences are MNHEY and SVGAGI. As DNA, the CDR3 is TGTGCCAGCAGTTACACTCCGGGGTCCGGGGAGCTGTTTTTT. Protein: CASSYTPGSGELFF.

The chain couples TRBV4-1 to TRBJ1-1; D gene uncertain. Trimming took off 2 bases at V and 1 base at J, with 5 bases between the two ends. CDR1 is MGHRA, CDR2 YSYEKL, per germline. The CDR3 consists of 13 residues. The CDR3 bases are TGCGCCAGCAGCCAAAGACAGAACACTGAAGCTTTCTTT. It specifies CASSQRQNTEAFF.

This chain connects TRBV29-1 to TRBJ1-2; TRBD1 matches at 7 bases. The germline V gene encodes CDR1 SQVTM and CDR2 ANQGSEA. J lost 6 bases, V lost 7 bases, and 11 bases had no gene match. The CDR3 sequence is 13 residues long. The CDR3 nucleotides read TGCAGCGCCCGAACTGACAGGGTCGATGGCTACACCTTC. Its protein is CSARTDRVDGYTF.

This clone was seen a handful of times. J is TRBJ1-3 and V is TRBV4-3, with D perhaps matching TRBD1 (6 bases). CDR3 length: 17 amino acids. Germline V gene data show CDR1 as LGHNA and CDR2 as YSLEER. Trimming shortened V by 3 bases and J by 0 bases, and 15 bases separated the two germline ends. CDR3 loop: CASSHTGTINSGNTIYF. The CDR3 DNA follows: TGCGCCAGCAGCCATACCGGGACAATAAACTCTGGAAACACCATATATTTT.

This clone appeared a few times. CDR3 protein: CASRNRGGTEAFF. The CDR3 DNA reads TGTGCCAGCAGGAACAGGGGGGGGACTGAAGCTTTCTTT. This chain links TRBV28 with TRBJ1-1; TRBD1 matches 8 bases. J gave up 5 bases and V 6 bases, and 5 bases lay outside the gene matches. Germline CDR1 is MDHEN and CDR2 is SYDVKM. The CDR3 spans 13 residues.